The 14 T cell receptor beta chains in this list originate from one sample, sequenced in a study of regulatory T cells in long-lasting Graves disease. CDR3-region Arm-PCR and iRepertoire HTBI primers produced the TCR beta libraries. In TCRdb, the multiplex PCR reads were re-called with MiXCR into one record per CDR3 protein. The sample has some 460,000 distinct CDR3 sequences, about 17% seen once; the top ten hold 10% to 15%. Sample time point: newly diagnosed GD, antithyroid drugs for less than 3 months. PBMC RNA served as the TCR library source. The same sample was also used in a study of T cells in Graves' hyperthyroidism and ophthalmopathy.

The source was peripheral blood mononuclear cells (PBMCs), collected at new diagnosis, from a patient treated with antithyroid drugs. Every receptor here comes from a man between 35 and 55 years old with Graves disease.

This clonotype was recorded a few times. Here the CDR3 reads CASISGSTGELFF. The CDR3, as DNA: TGTGCCAGCATCAGCGGGAGCACCGGGGAGCTGTTTTTT. The V gene is TRBV6-2 or TRBV6-3, the J gene TRBJ2-2, with TRBD2 matching over 8 bases. The V segment lost 7 bases and the J segment 4 bases; nucleotides outside the gene matches: 2. In germline, CDR1 is MNHEY, CDR2 SVGEGT. The CDR3 is made up of 13 amino acids.

This clonotype was seen only a few times. The chain carries TRBV12-3 or TRBV12-4 and TRBJ1-1; D may be TRBD1 (6 bases). Trimming took 4 bases from V and 1 from J, leaving 13 bases between them. The CDR3 spans 15 residues. This CDR3 is CASSWGAARNTEAFF. DNA of the CDR3: TGTGCCAGCAGTTGGGGGGCTGCGAGGAACACTGAAGCTTTCTTT.

For this clonotype: A much larger clone differs by one base, so this may be a read error. This chain joins TRBV28 and TRBJ2-4; a weak D match, TRBD1 (5 bases). The germline V gene has CDR1 MDHEN and CDR2 SYDVKM. The CDR3 is made up of 15 amino acids. V was shortened by 7 bases and J by 13 bases, with 26 bases between the two germline ends. The CDR3 nucleotides read TGTGCCAGCAACATAGACAGTCCGACCTACAATGAGCAGTACTTC. Its protein is CASNIDSPTYNEQYF.

This clonotype was detected many times. An end of the junction does not agree with germline; a read error may underlie this. V usage is TRBV28 and J usage is TRBJ2-3; 15 bases agree with TRBD2. The CDR3 is made up of 17 amino acids. Germline values: CDR1 MDHEN, CDR2 SYDVKM. The CDR3 protein is CASGLGLAGGPRDTQYF. CDR3 sequence (DNA): TGTGCCAGCGGTTTAGGACTAGCGGGAGGGCCGAGGGATACGCAGTATTTT.

For this clonotype: A much larger clone differs from this one at a single base, so this may be a read error. The chain has TRBV28 and TRBJ2-5; TRBD1 aligns across 7 bases. V was pared by 7 bases and J by 0 bases, with 2 bases of the junction left unmatched. CDR1 is MDHEN and CDR2 is SYDVKM in the germline V gene. This CDR3 has 13 residues. CDR3 in DNA: TGTGCCAGCATGACAGGGTACCAAGAGACCCAGTACTTC. Residues: CASMTGYQETQYF.

The sample holds many counts of this clonotype. The CDR3 protein is CAISDDRGGIGTQYF. The CDR3 DNA reads TGTGCCATCAGTGATGACAGGGGAGGTATAGGGACCCAGTACTTC. The chain links TRBV10-3 to TRBJ2-5; TRBD1 matches 8 bases. The CDR3 covers 15 residues. Unmatched junction bases numbered 10, after V lost 3 bases and J lost 7 bases. Germline CDR1 reads ENHRY; CDR2 reads SYGVKD.

The chain couples TRBV15 to TRBJ1-4, with D uncertain. The germline V and J ends were trimmed by 1 base and 3 bases, with 12 bases remaining between them. This CDR3 spans 16 amino acids. Germline V CDR1 and CDR2: LNHNV, YYDKDF (reference sequence). The CDR3 coding sequence is TGTGCCACCAGCAGAGGGAAAGGGCGGGCTAATGAAAAACTGTTTTTT. Its protein is CATSRGKGRANEKLFF.

This clonotype was counted between two and nine times. The J gene is TRBJ1-3, the V gene TRBV7-2, with 8 bases aligning to TRBD1. The CDR3 spans 15 residues. CDR1 and CDR2 (germline): SGHTA, FQGNSA. Trimming cost V 3 bases and J 3 bases; bases outside gene matches: 4. The CDR3: CASSFNRGGGNTIYF. DNA of the CDR3: TGTGCCAGCAGCTTCAACAGGGGGGGTGGAAACACCATATATTTT.

This clonotype was observed at least ten times. The rearrangement links TRBV27 to TRBJ1-1; no firm D call. V shed 5 bases and J shed 1 base, with 11 bases lying between them. In germline, CDR1 is MNHEY, CDR2 SMNVEV (reference sequence). CDR3 length equals 14 residues. DNA for the CDR3: TGTGCCAGCAGTCTCATCCGGGGGAACACTGAAGCTTTCTTT. Protein sequence: CASSLIRGNTEAFF.

This clonotype was seen ten or more times. The rearrangement uses TRBV6-1 and TRBJ2-5; D might be TRBD1 (6 bases). Germline V lookup: CDR1 MNHNS, CDR2 SASEGT. V was cut by 2 bases and J by 1 base, with 17 bases left in between. The CDR3 is made up of 17 amino acids. The CDR3 bases are TGTGCCAGCAGTGAACATACGGGCCTGGGGGCCCAAGAGACCCAGTACTTC. Its translation is CASSEHTGLGAQETQYF.

This clonotype was seen repeatedly, ten times or more. The gene calls are TRBV3-1 and TRBJ1-2; 7 positions match TRBD1. The CDR3 consists of 15 residues. V was pared by 4 bases and J by 6 bases, with 11 bases of the junction left unmatched. Germline CDR1 and CDR2: LGHDT and YNNKEL (reference sequence). The CDR3 DNA follows: TGTGCCAGCAGCCCGACCCCTTCGGACAGGAATGGCTACACCTTC. It specifies CASSPTPSDRNGYTF.

The J gene is TRBJ2-7, the V gene TRBV5-1, with 7 bases fitting TRBD2. With 4 bases clipped from V and 0 bases from J, the junction kept 4 bases outside the gene matches. The CDR3 contains 14 residues. Germline CDR1 and CDR2: SGHRS and YFSETQ. The CDR3 spells CASSPSGPSYEQYF. CDR3 DNA sequence: TGCGCCAGCAGCCCTAGCGGCCCCTCCTACGAGCAGTACTTC.

There are many counts of this clonotype. The chain carries TRBV3-1 and TRBJ1-6; no clear D gene. CDR1 LGHDT and CDR2 YNNKEL come from the germline V gene (reference sequence). The CDR3 totals 13 residues. With 4 bases removed from V and 8 bases from J, the gap between germline ends came to 9 bases. CDR3 in amino acids: CASSPELHSPLHF. DNA for the CDR3: TGTGCCAGCAGCCCCGAATTGCATTCACCCCTCCACTTT.

This clonotype was recorded many times. The junction departs from germline at one end; a sequencing error may be responsible. The V call is TRBV12-3 or TRBV12-4, the J call TRBJ1-3, with D tentatively TRBD1 (5 bases). The CDR3 loop spans 15 amino acids. The CDR3 region has the DNA TGTGCCAGCAGCTTAGGGGCGGGTTCTGGAAACACCATATATTTT. Translation gives CASSLGAGSGNTIYF.